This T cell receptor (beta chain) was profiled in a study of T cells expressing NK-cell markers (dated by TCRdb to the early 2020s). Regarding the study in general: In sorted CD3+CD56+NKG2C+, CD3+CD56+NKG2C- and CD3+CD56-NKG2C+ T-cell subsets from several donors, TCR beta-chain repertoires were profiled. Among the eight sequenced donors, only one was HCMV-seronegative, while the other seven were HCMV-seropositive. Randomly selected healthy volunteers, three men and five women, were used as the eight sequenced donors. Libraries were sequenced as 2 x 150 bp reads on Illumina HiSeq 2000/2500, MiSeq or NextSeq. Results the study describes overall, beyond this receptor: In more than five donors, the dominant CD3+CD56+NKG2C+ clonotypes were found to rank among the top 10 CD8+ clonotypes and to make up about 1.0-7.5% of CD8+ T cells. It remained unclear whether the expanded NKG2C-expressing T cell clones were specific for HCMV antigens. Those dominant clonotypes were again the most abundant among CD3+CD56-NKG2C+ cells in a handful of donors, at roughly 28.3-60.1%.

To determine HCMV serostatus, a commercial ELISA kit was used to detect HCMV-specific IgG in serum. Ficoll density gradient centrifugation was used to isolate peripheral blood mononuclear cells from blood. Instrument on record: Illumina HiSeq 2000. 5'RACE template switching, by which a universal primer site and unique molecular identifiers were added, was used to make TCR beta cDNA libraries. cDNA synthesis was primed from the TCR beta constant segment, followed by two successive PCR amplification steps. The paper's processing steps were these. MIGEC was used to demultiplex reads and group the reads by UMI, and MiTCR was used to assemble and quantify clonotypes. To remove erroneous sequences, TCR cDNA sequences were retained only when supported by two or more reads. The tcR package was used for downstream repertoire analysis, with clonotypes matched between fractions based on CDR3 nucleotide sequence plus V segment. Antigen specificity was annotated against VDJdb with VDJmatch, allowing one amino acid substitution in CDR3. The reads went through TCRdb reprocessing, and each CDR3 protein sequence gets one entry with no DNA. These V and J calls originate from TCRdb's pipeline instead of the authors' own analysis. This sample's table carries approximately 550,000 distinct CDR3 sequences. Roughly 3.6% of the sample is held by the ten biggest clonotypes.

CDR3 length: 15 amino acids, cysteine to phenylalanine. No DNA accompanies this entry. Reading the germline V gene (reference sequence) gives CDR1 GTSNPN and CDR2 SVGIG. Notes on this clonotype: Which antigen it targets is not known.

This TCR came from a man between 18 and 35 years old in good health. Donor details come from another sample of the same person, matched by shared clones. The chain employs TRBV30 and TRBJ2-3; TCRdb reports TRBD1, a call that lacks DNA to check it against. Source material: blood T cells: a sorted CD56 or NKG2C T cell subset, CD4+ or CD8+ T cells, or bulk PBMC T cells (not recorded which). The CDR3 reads CAWSIGQGRTDTQYF.